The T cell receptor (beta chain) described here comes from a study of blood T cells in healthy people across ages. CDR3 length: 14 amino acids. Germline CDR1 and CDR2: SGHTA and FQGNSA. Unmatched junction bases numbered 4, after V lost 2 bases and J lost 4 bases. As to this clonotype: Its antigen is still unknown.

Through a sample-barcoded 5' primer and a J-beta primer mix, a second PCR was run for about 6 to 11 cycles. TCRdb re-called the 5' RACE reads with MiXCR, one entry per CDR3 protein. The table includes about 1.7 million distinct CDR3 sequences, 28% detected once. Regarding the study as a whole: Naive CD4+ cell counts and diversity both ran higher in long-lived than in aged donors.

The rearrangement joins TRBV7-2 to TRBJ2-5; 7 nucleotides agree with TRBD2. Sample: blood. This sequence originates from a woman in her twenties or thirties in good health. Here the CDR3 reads CASSLNGGIETQYF. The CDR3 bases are TGTGCCAGCAGCTTAAACGGGGGGATAGAGACCCAGTACTTC.